The 26 T cell receptor beta chains in this list originate from one sample, sequenced in a study of regulatory T cells in long-lasting Graves disease. The time point: newly diagnosed GD, antithyroid drugs for less than 3 months. There was RNA extracted from PBMCs, and the TCR library was made from it. For TCR beta, libraries came from iRepertoire HTBI primers and Arm-PCR of CDR3 regions. TCRdb independently ran MiXCR on the multiplex PCR reads; one entry per CDR3 protein. This sample carries about 220,000 distinct CDR3 sequences, 15% to 20% of them seen once, and the ten largest clones take about 20%. The sequencing here drew on peripheral blood mononuclear cells (PBMCs), taken at new diagnosis, from a patient treated with antithyroid drugs. The receptor source for this set is a female donor with Graves disease.

This sequence joins TRBV11-2 and TRBJ2-3, with D possibly called TRBD1 or TRBD2 (7 bases each). The CDR3 runs to 15 residues. Between the trimmed V and J ends, which lost 1 base and 5 bases, there was a span of 13 bases. The germline CDR1 and CDR2 sequences are SGHAT and FQNNGV. This CDR3 is CASSLGQGGKDTQYF. The CDR3 DNA follows: TGTGCCAGCAGCTTAGGCCAGGGGGGGAAAGATACGCAGTATTTT.

This rearrangement joins TRBV4-1 to TRBJ1-2; D call uncertain. V lost 2 bases, J lost 6 bases, and 13 bases lay in between. The germline gives CDR1 MGHRA, CDR2 YSYEKL. This CDR3 comprises 14 residues. The CDR3 nucleotides are TGCGCCAGCAGCCAAAATTATCAGGCAGATGGCTACACCTTC. It specifies CASSQNYQADGYTF.

This clonotype came up many times. The chain couples TRBV2 to TRBJ1-3; D gene unclear. Looked up from germline, CDR1 is SNHLY and CDR2 is FYNNEI. The CDR3 is 14 residues long. The V gene lost 8 bases and the J gene lost 0 bases, with 11 bases spanning the gap. CDR3 nucleotide sequence: TGTGCCAGCCTAGGGCGAGTCTCTGGAAACACCATATATTTT. Translated: CASLGRVSGNTIYF.

This clonotype was counted many times. The rearrangement uses TRBV12-3 or TRBV12-4 and TRBJ2-1, with 8 nucleotides matching TRBD2. V shed 6 bases, J shed 14 bases, and the junction held 15 bases outside the gene matches. This CDR3 comprises 14 residues. CDR3: CASRYSGNSYKEFF. CDR3 bases: TGTGCCAGCAGATATAGCGGGAACAGTTATAAGGAGTTCTTC.

This clonotype was counted ten times or more. The chain has TRBV11-2 and TRBJ2-5; 7 bases match TRBD2. CDR1 and CDR2 (germline): SGHAT, FQNNGV. This CDR3 is built from 17 residues. Germline trimming cut 0 bases from V and 4 bases from J; bases unmatched to any gene: 11. The CDR3 DNA follows: TGTGCCAGCAGCTTAGATCTTTGGCGGGAGTTGGGAGAGACCCAGTACTTC. Translation: CASSLDLWRELGETQYF.

This clonotype showed up many times. V is TRBV20-1 and J is TRBJ1-2; no firm D call. V shed 7 bases and J shed 8 bases, with 8 bases lying between them. From germline, CDR1 is DFQATT and CDR2 SNEGSKA (reference sequence). The CDR3 loop spans 9 amino acids. The CDR3 loop reads CSVGGGYTF. Here the CDR3 DNA reads TGCAGTGTCGGTGGCGGCTACACCTTC.

This clonotype was found many times. The rearrangement uses TRBV6-5 and TRBJ2-2; TRBD1 agrees at 7 bases. The germline V gene has CDR1 MNHEY and CDR2 SVGAGI. The J segment lost 4 bases and the V segment lost 0 bases, leaving 2 bases of the junction unmatched. The CDR3 is 15 residues long. The CDR3: CASSYSGTVTGELFF. The CDR3, as DNA: TGTGCCAGCAGTTACTCGGGGACAGTCACCGGGGAGCTGTTTTTT.

This clonotype was seen a few times. The genes are TRBV20-1 and TRBJ1-2; 7 bases map to TRBD1. The CDR3 length is 17 residues. Looked up from germline, CDR1 is DFQATT and CDR2 is SNEGSKA (reference sequence). The trim removed 0 bases at V and 6 bases at J, leaving 16 bases unmatched. The DNA for the CDR3 is TGCAGTGCTAGAGACCCCCGGACAGGAAAGAATAGAAATGGCTACACCTTC. Protein: CSARDPRTGKNRNGYTF.

This clonotype was seen many times. This chain uses TRBV6-1 with TRBJ2-7, with D tentatively TRBD2 (6 bases). Germline lookup yields CDR1 MNHNS and CDR2 SASEGT. Trimming removed 2 bases from V and 4 bases from J, with 18 bases in between. The CDR3 spans 16 residues. CDR3 coding DNA: TGTGCCAGCAGTGAACCCGAGGGGTTTGGAGGGTACGAGCAGTACTTC. Protein: CASSEPEGFGGYEQYF.

This clonotype appeared many times. The V gene is TRBV7-2, the J gene TRBJ2-1, with D possibly TRBD2 on 5 matching bases. V was pared by 7 bases and J by 3 bases, with 16 bases between. Germline V lookup: CDR1 SGHTA, CDR2 FQGNSA. The CDR3 consists of 15 residues. This CDR3 reads CASTPTASSYNEQFF. DNA of the CDR3: TGTGCCAGCACCCCTACGGCTAGCAGCTACAATGAGCAGTTCTTC.

In this sample, this clonotype turned up many times. This chain joins TRBV18 and TRBJ2-1, with 9 nucleotides matching TRBD1. Trimming at V came to 7 bases and at J to 6 bases, leaving 10 bases not matched to a gene. The CDR3 contains 15 residues. CDR1 and CDR2 from the germline V gene are KGHSH and LQKENI. DNA of the CDR3: TGTGCCAGCTTGACCGGGACAGGGATCGGCAATGAGCAGTTCTTC. Translated: CASLTGTGIGNEQFF.

This clonotype was observed a handful of times. Given a far larger clone just one base away, this is likely a sequencing read error. The chain joins TRBV7-2 to TRBJ1-6; unclear D gene. CDR1 SGHTA and CDR2 FQGNSA come from the germline V gene. The CDR3 runs to 16 residues. With 2 bases removed from V and 5 bases from J, the gap between germline ends came to 13 bases. As DNA, the CDR3 is TGTGCCAGCAGCTTAACCCCCGGGAGCAATAATTCACCCCTCCACTTT. Residues: CASSLTPGSNNSPLHF.

The chain joins TRBV11-2 to TRBJ2-3; 9 nucleotides align to TRBD2. The germline gives CDR1 SGHAT, CDR2 FQNNGV. V lost 2 bases and J lost 2; bases outside the gene matches: 5. CDR3 length: 16 residues. CDR3 coding DNA: TGTGCCAGCAGCTTAAGGACTAGCGAAAACACAGATACGCAGTATTTT. This sequence encodes CASSLRTSENTDTQYF.

This clonotype has more than one count but fewer than ten. The chain is built from TRBV14 and TRBJ2-7, with D tentatively TRBD1 (6 bases). The V gene's germline CDR1 is SGHDN and CDR2 FVKESK. The CDR3 contains 15 residues. The V end lost 4 bases, the J end lost 2 bases, and 15 bases lay between the germline ends. This CDR3 reads CASSPTGTLTYEQYF. The CDR3 region has the DNA TGTGCCAGCAGCCCAACCGGGACACTAACCTACGAGCAGTACTTC. Complete variable domain (other parts from reference TRBV14 and TRBJ2-7): EAGVTQFPSHSVIEKGQTVTLRCDPISGHDNLYWYRRVMGKEIKFLLHFVKESKQDESGMPNNRFLAERTGGTYSTLKVQPAELEDSGVYFCASSPTGTLTYEQYFGPGTRLTVT.

Worth noting for this clonotype: This may be a read error: a much more frequent sequence differs by one nucleotide. The chain is built from TRBV3-1 and TRBJ2-7, with D possibly being TRBD2 (7 bases). V gave up 4 bases and J gave up 5 bases, with 18 bases separating them. The CDR3 contains 15 residues. Germline V gene data show CDR1 as LGHDT and CDR2 as YNNKEL (reference sequence). The CDR3 protein is CASSRTSGGPNEQYF. Written as DNA, the CDR3 is TGTGCCAGCAGCCGAACGTCCGGGGGGCCGAACGAGCAGTACTTC.

This clonotype was detected many times. The genes are TRBV5-1 and TRBJ2-7, with 9 nucleotides matching TRBD2. Germline assignment: CDR1 SGHRS and CDR2 YFSETQ. Trimming cost V 0 bases and J 4 bases; bases outside gene matches: 2. The CDR3 extends over 14 amino acids. This CDR3 is CASSLGLAEYEQYF. The CDR3 DNA is TGCGCCAGCAGCTTGGGACTAGCGGAGTACGAGCAGTACTTC.

In its sample, this clonotype was seen many times. The chain carries TRBV24-1 and TRBJ2-1; tentative D call: TRBD1 (5 bases). Germline CDR1 and CDR2: KGHDR and SFDVKD. The CDR3 extends over 17 amino acids. Trimming shortened V by 5 bases and J by 7 bases, and 23 bases separated the two germline ends. DNA of the CDR3: TGTGCCACCAGTGCCCCATTGGACACCACCCGTCGAAATGAGCAGTTCTTC. Amino acids: CATSAPLDTTRRNEQFF.

This clonotype was observed at least ten times. V is TRBV3-1 and J is TRBJ2-1; the match to TRBD1 covers 8 bases. Germline CDR1 LGHDT, CDR2 YNNKEL (reference sequence). Germline trimming cut 3 bases from V and 4 bases from J; bases unmatched to any gene: 5. The CDR3 has 15 residues. CDR3 nucleotides: TGTGCCAGCAGCCAGGACAGGGACCCGTACAATGAGCAGTTCTTC. Protein: CASSQDRDPYNEQFF.

This clonotype was observed many times. A much larger clone differs by one base, so this may be a read error. The rearrangement uses TRBV6-1 and TRBJ1-2; the D is unclear. With 1 base removed from V and 12 bases from J, the gap between germline ends came to 15 bases. The CDR3 covers 13 residues. Germline assignment: CDR1 MNHNS and CDR2 SASEGT. CDR3 residues: CASSEVGRRRHTF. CDR3 coding DNA: TGTGCCAGCAGTGAAGTAGGCAGGAGACGTCACACCTTC.

In this sample, this clonotype turned up once. The chain joins TRBV2 to TRBJ2-1, with TRBD2 identical over 14 bases. The CDR3 is 17 residues long. Losses at the gene ends were 6 bases for V and 7 bases for J; bases not matched to a gene: 11. The germline V gene encodes CDR1 SNHLY and CDR2 FYNNEI. The CDR3 coding sequence is TGTGCCAGCAGGACCGGACTAGCGGGAGGCCTGGGGAATGAGCAGTTCTTC. It specifies CASRTGLAGGLGNEQFF.

Ten or more counts support this clonotype. Germline is not matched at one junction end, which may reflect a read error. The CDR3, as DNA: TGCAGCGTTGCGGCGGGAGGGCCTTACGGGCAGTACTTC. Encoded protein: CSVAAGGPYGQYF. The chain couples TRBV29-1 to TRBJ2-7; 9 bases match TRBD2. Germline CDR1 reads SQVTM; CDR2 reads ANQGSEA. The CDR3 extends over 13 amino acids.

At least ten counts were recorded for this clonotype. The chain links TRBV6-1 to TRBJ1-2; D may be TRBD1 (5 bases). This CDR3 is built from 17 residues. The V and J ends lost 5 bases and 0 bases respectively, with 19 bases between them. Germline-derived CDR1 and CDR2 are MNHNS and SASEGT. The CDR3 reads CASSPLAGPQSNYGYTF. DNA for the CDR3: TGTGCCAGCAGTCCCTTGGCGGGACCGCAATCTAACTATGGCTACACCTTC.

This clonotype was counted ten times or more. The CDR3 DNA follows: TGTGCCAGCAGGGCACAGGGAGGGGGATTCACTGAAGCTTTCTTT. Residues: CASRAQGGGFTEAFF. The gene calls are TRBV12-3 or TRBV12-4 and TRBJ1-1; tentatively, D is TRBD1 (6 bases). This CDR3 has 15 amino acids. The germline V and J ends were trimmed by 6 bases and 4 bases, with 18 bases remaining between them.

This clonotype came up many times. V is TRBV7-2 and J is TRBJ1-2; no clear D. CDR3 size: 14 residues. V lost 2 bases and J 7 bases, leaving 14 bases between the germline ends. The germline gives CDR1 SGHTA, CDR2 FQGNSA. This CDR3 reads CASSLNLGPGGYTF. The CDR3 DNA follows: TGTGCCAGCAGCTTAAACCTCGGACCAGGTGGCTACACCTTC. The variable domain in full, with the rest retrieved from reference TRBV7-2 and TRBJ1-2, is GAGVSQSPSNKVTEKGKDVELRCDPISGHTALYWYRQSLGQGLEFLIYFQGNSAPDKSGLPSDRFSAERTGGSVSTLTIQRTQQEDSAVYLCASSLNLGPGGYTFGSGTRLTVV.

This clonotype was detected many times. The chain has TRBV3-1 and TRBJ1-4; weak D call: TRBD1 (6 bases). The V gene lost 1 base and the J gene lost 13 bases, with 13 bases spanning the gap. CDR3 length: 13 residues. The germline V gene has CDR1 LGHDT and CDR2 YNNKEL (reference sequence). CDR3 nucleotide sequence: TGTGCCAGCAGCCAAGGGGACCAGGGGACACTGTTTTTT. Translation: CASSQGDQGTLFF. The full variable domain, in which reference TRBV3-1 and TRBJ1-4 provide the parts outside the CDR3, is DTAVSQTPKYLVTQMGNDKSIKCEQNLGHDTMYWYKQDSKKFLKIMFSYNNKELIINETVPNRFSPKSPDKAHLNLHINSLELGDSAVYFCASSQGDQGTLFFGSGTQLSVL.

The sample holds many counts of this clonotype. This chain joins TRBV7-2 and TRBJ2-3, with TRBD2 matching 8 bases. J gave up 4 bases and V 3 bases, and 6 bases lay outside the gene matches. This CDR3 is built from 15 residues. CDR1 and CDR2 (germline): SGHTA, FQGNSA. CDR3 protein: CASSFDLAGPDTQYF. The CDR3 nucleotides read TGTGCCAGCAGCTTTGATCTAGCGGGCCCAGATACGCAGTATTTT.